These 20 T cell receptor beta chains originate from one sample sequenced in a study of shared clonotypes between healthy human individuals. Some clones are missing from TCRdb's copy, which holds only in-frame ones; the method was immunoSEQ multiplex PCR. The sample has over a million clones, roughly 74% seen once; the top ten hold 0.52%. The sequencing sample was made of memory CD4+ T cells from PBMCs. As to subset: CD45RA-negative fraction. The source of these receptors is a man in his late teens or twenties in good health. Some clones in this sample may be carry-over from other donors' samples.

A remark on this clone: Additional DNA sequences in this sample encode the identical CDR3. V usage is TRBV2 and J usage is TRBJ2-3; D is unclear. The CDR3 loop spans 13 amino acids. V was clipped by 5 bases and J by 1 base, with 7 bases between them. Germline CDR1 SNHLY, CDR2 FYNNEI. CDR3 sequence reads: CASSSQGTDTQYF. The CDR3 region has the DNA TGTGCCAGCAGTTCCCAGGGCACAGATACGCAGTATTTT.

The CDR3 nucleotides are TGTGCCAGCAGTCCCGACAGGTACTCCTACGAGCAGTACTTC. This sequence encodes CASSPDRYSYEQYF. The chain links TRBV27 to TRBJ2-7, with a weak D call TRBD1 (6 bases). The CDR3 spans 14 residues. Per germline, CDR1 MNHEY and CDR2 SMNVEV (reference sequence). The germline V and J ends were trimmed by 5 bases and 0 bases, with 11 bases remaining between them.

This clone was seen only a few times. V is TRBV11-2 and J is TRBJ2-7; TRBD1 or TRBD2 may be the D gene (5 bases each). CDR1 and CDR2 (germline): SGHAT, FQNNGV. Deletions cut 5 bases from V and 3 bases from J, with 14 bases between. CDR3 length equals 14 residues. The CDR3 region is CASSRRDGGYEQYF. The DNA for the CDR3 is TGTGCCAGCAGCCGCCGGGACGGAGGCTACGAGCAGTACTTC. The variable domain in full, with the rest retrieved from reference TRBV11-2 and TRBJ2-7, is EAGVAQSPRYKIIEKRQSVAFWCNPISGHATLYWYQQILGQGPKLLIQFQNNGVVDDSQLPKDRFSAERLKGVDSTLKIQPAKLEDSAVYLCASSRRDGGYEQYFGPGTRLTVT.

The J gene is TRBJ2-7, the V gene TRBV4-1; 13 bases fit TRBD2. The CDR3 consists of 17 residues. The ends lost 3 bases at V and 7 bases at J; junction bases unmatched: 12. Germline CDR1 and CDR2: MGHRA and YSYEKL. CDR3 sequence reads: CASSQDSTSGRRGEQYF. The CDR3 DNA is TGCGCCAGCAGCCAGGACTCGACTAGCGGGAGGCGGGGTGAGCAGTACTTC.

V usage is TRBV6-5 and J usage is TRBJ2-1, with 8 positions matching TRBD2. The CDR3 is made up of 15 amino acids. Germline V gene lookup returns CDR1 MNHEY and CDR2 SVGAGI. The J segment lost 3 bases and the V segment lost 2 bases, leaving 3 bases of the junction unmatched. DNA of the CDR3: TGTGCCAGCAGTTACGGAGCGGGGGTCTACAATGAGCAGTTCTTC. Translating it yields CASSYGAGVYNEQFF.

V usage is TRBV2 and J usage is TRBJ2-2, with 7 bases matching TRBD1. This CDR3 has 16 amino acids. Germline V gene lookup returns CDR1 SNHLY and CDR2 FYNNEI. V trimming: 5 bases; J trimming: 2 bases; junction bases outside the gene matches: 8. This CDR3 reads CASSKRTGLNTGELFF. In DNA form, the CDR3 reads TGTGCCAGCAGTAAAAGGACAGGATTAAACACCGGGGAGCTGTTTTTT.

This clone has more than one count but fewer than ten. V is TRBV5-1 and J is TRBJ1-2, with 9 positions matching TRBD1. The CDR3 runs to 13 residues. Per germline, CDR1 SGHRS and CDR2 YFSETQ. Germline trimming cut 0 bases from V and 7 bases from J; bases unmatched to any gene: 1. The DNA for the CDR3 is TGCGCCAGCAGCTTGGCACAGGGGGCTGGCTACACCTTC. The encoded protein is CASSLAQGAGYTF.

Of note for this clone: The sample has other DNA sequences that encode this CDR3 too. This chain uses TRBV6-6 with TRBJ2-2, with D tentatively TRBD1 (5 bases). The germline V gene has CDR1 MNHNY and CDR2 SVGAGI (reference sequence). Trimming took off 3 bases at V and 1 base at J, with 6 bases between the two ends. The length of the CDR3 is 14 residues. CDR3: CASSYTGNTGELFF. The CDR3 bases are TGTGCCAGCAGTTATACAGGGAACACCGGGGAGCTGTTTTTT.

A few counts support this clone. Other DNA variants within this sample encode the same CDR3. This chain uses TRBV5-1 with TRBJ2-5, with 11 bases identical to TRBD1. The end of the DNA fits TRBJ2-7 better, so the J call may be wrong. The CDR3 sequence is 15 residues long. Germline lookup yields CDR1 SGHRS and CDR2 YFSETQ. CDR3 region: CASSPRTGGGYEQYF. CDR3 in DNA: TGCGCCAGCAGCCCGAGGACAGGGGGCGGTTACGAGCAGTACTTC.

The CDR3 region has the DNA TGTGCCAGCAGCCGACCTACAGGACTTAAGGCCTATGGCTACACCTTC. Its translation: CASSRPTGLKAYGYTF. V and J are TRBV7-9 and TRBJ1-2; possible D gene TRBD1, 5 bases. The CDR3 spans 16 residues. Germline V lookup: CDR1 SEHNR, CDR2 FQNEAQ (reference sequence). V lost 5 bases and J 4 bases, leaving 20 bases between the germline ends.

In this sample, this clone turned up a few times. This chain joins TRBV7-8 and TRBJ2-7; D is undetermined. The CDR3 is 15 amino acids. V was shortened by 3 bases and J by 0 bases, with 12 bases between the two germline ends. The V gene's germline CDR1 is SGHVS and CDR2 FQNEAQ. CDR3 sequence: CASSLMAASSYEQYF. The CDR3 coding sequence is TGTGCCAGCAGCTTGATGGCAGCGTCCTCCTACGAGCAGTACTTC.

The rearrangement links TRBV5-1 to TRBJ2-1; possibly TRBD1 for D (6 bases). Between the trimmed V and J ends, which lost 0 bases and 4 bases, there was a span of 8 bases. The CDR3 is made up of 14 amino acids. The germline V gene encodes CDR1 SGHRS and CDR2 YFSETQ. CDR3 amino acids: CASSLGTDYNEQFF. CDR3 in DNA: TGCGCCAGCAGCTTGGGGACAGATTACAATGAGCAGTTCTTC.

The V and J genes are TRBV10-1 and TRBJ2-3, with 8 nucleotides matching TRBD2. Trimming cost V 3 bases and J 3 bases; bases outside gene matches: 11. This CDR3 comprises 17 residues. Germline V CDR1 and CDR2: WNHNN, SYGVQD (reference sequence). In DNA form, the CDR3 reads TGCGCCAGCAGTGACGAGAGCGGGAGAGAGAGGACAGATACGCAGTATTTT. Its protein product is CASSDESGRERTDTQYF.

To note about this clone: The likely explanation is a read error, given a far larger clone one base away. CDR3 amino acids: CASSSRGRGNEQYF. DNA of the CDR3: TGCGCCAGCAGTTCGCGGGGGCGGGGGAACGAGCAGTACTTC. This sequence joins TRBV4-1 and TRBJ2-7; D is perhaps TRBD2 (7 bases). Trimming shortened V by 6 bases and J by 5 bases, and 17 bases separated the two germline ends. CDR1 MGHRA and CDR2 YSYEKL come from the germline V gene. The CDR3 contains 14 residues.

This clone was picked up a small number of times. J is TRBJ2-7 and V is TRBV7-2, with D hard to call. CDR1 and CDR2 (germline): SGHTA, FQGNSA. This CDR3 region has 14 residues. V was clipped by 3 bases and J by 2 bases, with 11 bases between them. CDR3 in DNA: TGTGCCAGCAGCTTTTTGTTTGACCCCTACGAGCAGTACTTC. Protein sequence: CASSFLFDPYEQYF. Looking up the rest from reference TRBV7-2 and TRBJ2-7 gives the full variable domain: GAGVSQSPSNKVTEKGKDVELRCDPISGHTALYWYRQSLGQGLEFLIYFQGNSAPDKSGLPSDRFSAERTGGSVSTLTIQRTQQEDSAVYLCASSFLFDPYEQYFGPGTRLTVT.

V gene TRBV7-3 combines with J gene TRBJ2-3, with a possible D match to TRBD2 (5 bases). Germline V CDR1 and CDR2: SGHTA, FQGTGA. V shed 5 bases and J shed 2 bases, with 14 bases lying between them. The CDR3 is 15 amino acids. CDR3: CASSPPGSNTDTQYF. In DNA form, the CDR3 reads TGTGCCAGCAGCCCGCCGGGGAGTAACACAGATACGCAGTATTTT.

The chain recombines TRBV7-2 with TRBJ2-7; 8 bases are shared with TRBD1. Trimming cost V 6 bases and J 7 bases; bases outside gene matches: 11. The germline CDR1 and CDR2 sequences are SGHTA and FQGNSA. The CDR3 is 14 amino acids. Here the CDR3 DNA reads TGTGCCAGCAGGTGGCAGGGGGCAGTGGGGGAGCAGTACTTC. It encodes CASRWQGAVGEQYF.

The chain joins TRBV7-6 to TRBJ2-1; tentative D call: TRBD1 (5 bases). Germline CDR1 SGHVS, CDR2 FNYEAQ. Trimming left V 1 base short and J 5 bases short, with 12 bases between. CDR3 length: 15 amino acids. In DNA form, the CDR3 reads TGTGCCAGCAGCTTAGGACTTACAGGTAACAATGAGCAGTTCTTC. Protein product: CASSLGLTGNNEQFF.

The rearrangement joins TRBV10-1 to TRBJ2-2; 10 bases are shared with TRBD2. CDR3 length: 15 amino acids. Germline assignment: CDR1 WNHNN and CDR2 SYGVQD (reference sequence). The V segment lost 5 bases and the J segment 3 bases; nucleotides outside the gene matches: 3. In nucleotides, the CDR3 is TGCGCCAGCAGTCCGAGCGGGAGGGACACCGGGGAGCTGTTTTTT. Translated, it gives CASSPSGRDTGELFF.

The sample holds a few counts of this clone. Other DNA sequences within the sample encode an identical CDR3. This sequence joins TRBV18 and TRBJ1-2, with D uncertain. CDR1 is KGHSH, CDR2 LQKENI, per germline. Trimming took off 2 bases at V and 4 bases at J, with 8 bases between the two ends. The CDR3 totals 13 residues. CDR3 sequence (DNA): TGTGCCAGCTCACCAGAAGACGGCTATGGCTACACCTTC. Amino acid sequence: CASSPEDGYGYTF.